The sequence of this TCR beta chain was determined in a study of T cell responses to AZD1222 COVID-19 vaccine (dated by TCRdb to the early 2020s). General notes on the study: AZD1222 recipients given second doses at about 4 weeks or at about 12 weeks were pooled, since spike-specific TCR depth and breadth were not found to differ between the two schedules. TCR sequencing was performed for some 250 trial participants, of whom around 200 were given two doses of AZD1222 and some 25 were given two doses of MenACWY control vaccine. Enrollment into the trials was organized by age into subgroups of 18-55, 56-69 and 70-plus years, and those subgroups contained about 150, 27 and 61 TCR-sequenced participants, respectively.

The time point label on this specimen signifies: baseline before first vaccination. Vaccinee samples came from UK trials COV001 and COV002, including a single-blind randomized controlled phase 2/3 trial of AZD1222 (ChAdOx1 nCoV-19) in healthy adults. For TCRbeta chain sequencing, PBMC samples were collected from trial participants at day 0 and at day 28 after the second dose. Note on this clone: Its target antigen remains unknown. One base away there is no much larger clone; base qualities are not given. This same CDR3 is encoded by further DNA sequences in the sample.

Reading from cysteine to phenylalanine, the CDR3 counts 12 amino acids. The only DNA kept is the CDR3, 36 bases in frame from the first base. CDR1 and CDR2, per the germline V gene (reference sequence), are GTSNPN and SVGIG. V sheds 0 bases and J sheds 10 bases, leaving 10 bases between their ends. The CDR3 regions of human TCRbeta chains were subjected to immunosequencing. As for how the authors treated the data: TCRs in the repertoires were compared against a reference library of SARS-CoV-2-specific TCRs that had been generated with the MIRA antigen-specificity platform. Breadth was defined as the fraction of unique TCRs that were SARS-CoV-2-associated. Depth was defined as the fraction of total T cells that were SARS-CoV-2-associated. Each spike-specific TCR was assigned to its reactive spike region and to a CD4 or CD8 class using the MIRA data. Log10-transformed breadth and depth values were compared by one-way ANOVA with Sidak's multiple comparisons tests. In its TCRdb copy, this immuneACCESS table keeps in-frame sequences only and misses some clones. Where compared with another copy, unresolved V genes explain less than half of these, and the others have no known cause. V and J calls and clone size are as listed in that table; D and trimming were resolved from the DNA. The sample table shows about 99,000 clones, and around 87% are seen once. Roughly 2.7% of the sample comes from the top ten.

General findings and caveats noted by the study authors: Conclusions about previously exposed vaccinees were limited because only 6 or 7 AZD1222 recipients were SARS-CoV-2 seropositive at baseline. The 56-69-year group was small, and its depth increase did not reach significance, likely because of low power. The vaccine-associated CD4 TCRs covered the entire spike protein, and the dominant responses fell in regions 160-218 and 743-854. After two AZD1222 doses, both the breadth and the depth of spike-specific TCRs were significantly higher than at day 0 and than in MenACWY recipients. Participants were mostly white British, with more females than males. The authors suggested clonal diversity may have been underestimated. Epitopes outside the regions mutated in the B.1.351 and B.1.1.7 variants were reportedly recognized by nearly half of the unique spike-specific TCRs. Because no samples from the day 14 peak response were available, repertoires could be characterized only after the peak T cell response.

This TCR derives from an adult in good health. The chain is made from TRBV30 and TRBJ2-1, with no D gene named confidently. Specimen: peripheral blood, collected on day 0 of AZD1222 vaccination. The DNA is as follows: TGTGCCTGGAGTGTACTCGGCAACGAGCAGTTCTTC. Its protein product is CAWSVLGNEQFF.